One TCR beta chain is described in this entry. Its antigen is unknown. This entry is derived from a study of regulatory T cells in long-lasting Graves disease. Construction of the TCR beta libraries employed iRepertoire HTBI primers in conjunction with Arm-PCR of CDR3 regions. TCRdb used MiXCR to reprocess the multiplex PCR reads, holding one entry per CDR3 protein. The sample has under 500,000 distinct CDR3 sequences; roughly 17% are singletons. Study findings and constraints: Possibly, too few samples lowered accuracy. Persistent patients shared more public clonotypes (around 2,500) than newly diagnosed patients (about 970).

Time point indicated: newly diagnosed GD, antithyroid drugs for less than 3 months. Making the TCR library involved RNA that had been extracted from PBMCs. The CDR3 is 15 residues long. Trimming removed 5 bases from V and 10 bases from J, with 21 bases in between. Germline V gene sequence: CDR1 SEHNR, CDR2 FQNEAQ (reference sequence). This sample was shared with a second study, whose subject was T cells in Graves' hyperthyroidism and ophthalmopathy.

The clonotype was recovered from a woman aged 25-40 years with Graves disease. The material sequenced was peripheral blood mononuclear cells (PBMCs), taken at new diagnosis, from a patient treated with antithyroid drugs. The chain combines TRBV7-9 with TRBJ2-1; perhaps TRBD2 as D (6 bases). Written as DNA, the CDR3 is TGTGCCAGCAGCGAAATGGGAGGAGTCACGCCCGAGCAGTTCTTC. Translated: CASSEMGGVTPEQFF.